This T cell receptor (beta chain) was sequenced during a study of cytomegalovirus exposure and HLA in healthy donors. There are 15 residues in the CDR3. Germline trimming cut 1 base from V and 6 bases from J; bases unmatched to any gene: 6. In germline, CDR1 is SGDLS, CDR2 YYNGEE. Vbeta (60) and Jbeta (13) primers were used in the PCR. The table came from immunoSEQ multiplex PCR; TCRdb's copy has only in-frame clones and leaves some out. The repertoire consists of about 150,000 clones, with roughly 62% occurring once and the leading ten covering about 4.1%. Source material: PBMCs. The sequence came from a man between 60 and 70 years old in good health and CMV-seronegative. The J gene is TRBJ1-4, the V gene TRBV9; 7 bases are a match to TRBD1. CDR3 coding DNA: TGTGCCAGCAGCGTACTCGGGACAGTTGATGAAAAACTGTTTTTT. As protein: CASSVLGTVDEKLFF.